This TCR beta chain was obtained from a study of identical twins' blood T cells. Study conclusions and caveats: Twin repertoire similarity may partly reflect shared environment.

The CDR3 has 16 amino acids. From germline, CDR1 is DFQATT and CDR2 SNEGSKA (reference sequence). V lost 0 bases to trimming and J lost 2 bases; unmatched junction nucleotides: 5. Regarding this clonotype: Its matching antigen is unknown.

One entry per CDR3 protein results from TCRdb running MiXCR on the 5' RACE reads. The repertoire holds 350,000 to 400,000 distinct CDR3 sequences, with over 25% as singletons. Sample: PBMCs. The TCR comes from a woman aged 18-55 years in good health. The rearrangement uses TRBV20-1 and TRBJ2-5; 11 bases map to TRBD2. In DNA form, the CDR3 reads TGCAGTGCTAGAGAACGGCGACTAGCGGGACAAGAGACCCAGTACTTC. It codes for CSARERRLAGQETQYF.